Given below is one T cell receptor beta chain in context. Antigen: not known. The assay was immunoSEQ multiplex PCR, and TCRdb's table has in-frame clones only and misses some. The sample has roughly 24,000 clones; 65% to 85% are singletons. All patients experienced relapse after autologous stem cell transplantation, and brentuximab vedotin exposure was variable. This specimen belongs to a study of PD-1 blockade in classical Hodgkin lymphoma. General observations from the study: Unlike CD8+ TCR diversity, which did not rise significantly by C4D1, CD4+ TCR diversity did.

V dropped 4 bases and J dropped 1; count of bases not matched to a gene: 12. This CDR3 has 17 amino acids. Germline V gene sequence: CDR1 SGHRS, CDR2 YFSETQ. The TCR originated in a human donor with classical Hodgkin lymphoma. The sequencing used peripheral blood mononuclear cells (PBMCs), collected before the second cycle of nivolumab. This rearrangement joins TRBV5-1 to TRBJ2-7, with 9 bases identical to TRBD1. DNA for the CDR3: TGCGCCAGCAGCCTGCGCCCGGGACAGGGCGCTTCCTACGAGCAGTACTTC. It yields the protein CASSLRPGQGASYEQYF.